The source of this TCR beta chain is a study of shared clonotypes between healthy human individuals. About the study: Donors had three CD4 naive, three CD4 memory, two CD8 naive and one CD8 memory plate apiece.

TCRdb's copy holds only in-frame clones and misses some; the assay was immunoSEQ multiplex PCR. The sample lists around 2.1 million clones; 90% to 95% were seen once. The naive CD8 fraction comprised CD45RO-negative cells positively selected for CCR7 and excluded terminally differentiated effector memory CD45RA+ cells. What was sequenced was naive CD8+ T cells from PBMCs. The source is a man between 18 and 35 years old in good health. Some clones in this sample may be carry-over from other donors' samples.

CDR3 coding DNA: TGTGCCAGCAGCGTAGTCCGGGAGGGTAGCGGGAGGGCGTACGAGCAGTACTTC. This codes for CASSVVREGSGRAYEQYF. The V call is TRBV9, the J call TRBJ2-7; TRBD2 aligns across 11 bases. V lost 0 bases, J lost 4 bases, and 12 bases stayed unmatched. The CDR3 is 18 amino acids. The germline gives CDR1 SGDLS, CDR2 YYNGEE.